Each of the 7 T cell receptor beta chains below was sequenced from the same sample in a study of a mutant IDH1 vaccine in newly diagnosed glioma. Time point in this sample: week 11, during vaccination. Every single dose of the vaccine, 300 ug of mutant IDH1 20-mer peptide, came with topical imiquimod. Assay: immunoSEQ multiplex PCR; the TCRdb copy retains only in-frame clones and omits some. The table lists approximately 110,000 clones, about 90% of them singletons. Their recognized antigens are unknown. This sample comprised PBMCs, obtained from a glioma patient whose treatment included an IDH1 peptide vaccine. These receptor sequences come from a woman aged 50 to 60 with glioma.

The chain links TRBV4-1 to TRBJ1-4, with D possibly matching TRBD1 (6 bases). Germline CDR1 is MGHRA and CDR2 is YSYEKL. The CDR3 spans 15 residues. Between the trimmed V and J ends, which lost 0 bases and 11 bases, there was a span of 16 bases. In DNA, the CDR3 is TGCGCCAGCAGCCAAGATACCAGGGGACGTGAGAAACTGTTTTTT. It translates to CASSQDTRGREKLFF.

The chain joins TRBV11-2 to TRBJ1-3; TRBD1 matches 8 bases. CDR3 length: 14 residues. Germline loops: CDR1 SGHAT, CDR2 FQNNGV. The junction had 6 bases not matched to a gene; V was cut back by 3 bases and J by 8 bases. CDR3 sequence reads: CASSFTGGGDTIYF. CDR3 DNA: TGTGCCAGCAGCTTTACAGGGGGAGGAGACACCATATATTTT.

The chain recombines TRBV23-1 with TRBJ2-7, with 9 bases lining up with TRBD1. TRBV23-1 is an ORF for which the function is uncertain. The CDR3 sequence is 19 residues long. V lost 6 bases to trimming and J lost 0 bases; unmatched junction nucleotides: 18. The CDR3 bases are TGCGCCAGCAGGCAAACCGGGACAGGGAGCCCTAGGAGCTCCTACGAGCAGTACTTC. Its translation is CASRQTGTGSPRSSYEQYF.

The chain employs TRBV5-4 and TRBJ1-1; D possibly corresponds to TRBD1 (5 bases). The CDR3 covers 14 residues. V lost 2 bases, J lost 2 bases, and 10 bases lay in between. CDR1 SGHNT and CDR2 YYREEE come from the germline V gene (reference sequence). The chain's CDR3 is CASSFTGSNTEAFF. The CDR3 DNA is TGTGCCAGCAGCTTTACAGGCTCCAACACTGAAGCTTTCTTT.

The chain employs TRBV6-1 and TRBJ2-7; 10 bases are shared with TRBD1. CDR1 is MNHNS and CDR2 is SASEGT in the germline V gene. The CDR3 consists of 14 residues. V trimming: 7 bases; J trimming: 2 bases; junction bases outside the gene matches: 5. Here the CDR3 reads CASTDRGLAYEQYF. The CDR3 bases are TGTGCCAGCACTGACAGGGGGCTGGCCTACGAGCAGTACTTC.

The chain recombines TRBV11-3 with TRBJ1-5; D call uncertain. The CDR3 spans 13 residues. The ends were cut back, 3 bases at V and 7 bases at J, with 10 bases in the middle. CDR1 is SGHNT, CDR2 YENEEA, per germline. Here the CDR3 reads CASSFPPRQPQHF. The CDR3 coding sequence is TGTGCCAGCAGCTTCCCACCTAGGCAGCCCCAGCATTTT.

V is TRBV29-1 and J is TRBJ1-3, with TRBD1 matching 7 bases. The CDR3 contains 13 residues. Germline CDR1 reads SQVTM; CDR2 reads ANQGSEA. The V segment lost 6 bases and the J segment 4 bases; nucleotides outside the gene matches: 6. CDR3 DNA sequence: TGCAGCGTGACACAGGGGATAGGAAACACCATATATTTT. Translated: CSVTQGIGNTIYF.